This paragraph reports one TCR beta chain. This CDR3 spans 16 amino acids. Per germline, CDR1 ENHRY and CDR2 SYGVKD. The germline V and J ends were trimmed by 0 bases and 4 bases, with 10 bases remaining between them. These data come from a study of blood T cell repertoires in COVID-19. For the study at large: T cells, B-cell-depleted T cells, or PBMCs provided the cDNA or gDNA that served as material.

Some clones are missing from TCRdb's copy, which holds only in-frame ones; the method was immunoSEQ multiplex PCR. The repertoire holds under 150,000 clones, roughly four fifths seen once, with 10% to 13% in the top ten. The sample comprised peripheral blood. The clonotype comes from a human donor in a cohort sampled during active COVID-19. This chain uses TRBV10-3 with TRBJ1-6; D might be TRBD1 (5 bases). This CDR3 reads CAISESTGDYNSPLHF. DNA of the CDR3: TGTGCCATCAGTGAGTCGACGGGGGATTATAATTCACCCCTCCACTTT.